In this sample, the clone carrying this T cell receptor (beta chain) turned up a few times. Antigen unknown. This entry belongs to a study of T-cell memory formation after mild COVID-19. Study observations and caveats: In second-wave clones peaking day 37, SARS-CoV-2 specificity remained unconfirmed. Among clones contracting day 15 to 85, CD4/CD8 was balanced, whereas later expanders leaned CD4+.

The CDR3 has 16 residues. V lost 1 base and J lost 5; bases outside the gene matches: 7. TCRdb processed the 5' RACE reads anew with MiXCR; each CDR3 protein has one entry. The sample yields about 350,000 distinct CDR3 sequences, around 13% seen once. This TCR was recovered from a man between 18 and 35 years old who had mild COVID-19 (a few samples of this study predate the infection). Cell type and time point are not known. The chain recombines TRBV12-3 or TRBV12-4 with TRBJ2-3, with 9 bases fitting TRBD2. Sequencing was carried out using PBMCs or a T cell subset sorted from them (not recorded which). In DNA, the CDR3 is TGTGCCAGCAGTTTAGAGGCGGGGGGGTGGAAAGATACGCAGTATTTT. It specifies CASSLEAGGWKDTQYF.